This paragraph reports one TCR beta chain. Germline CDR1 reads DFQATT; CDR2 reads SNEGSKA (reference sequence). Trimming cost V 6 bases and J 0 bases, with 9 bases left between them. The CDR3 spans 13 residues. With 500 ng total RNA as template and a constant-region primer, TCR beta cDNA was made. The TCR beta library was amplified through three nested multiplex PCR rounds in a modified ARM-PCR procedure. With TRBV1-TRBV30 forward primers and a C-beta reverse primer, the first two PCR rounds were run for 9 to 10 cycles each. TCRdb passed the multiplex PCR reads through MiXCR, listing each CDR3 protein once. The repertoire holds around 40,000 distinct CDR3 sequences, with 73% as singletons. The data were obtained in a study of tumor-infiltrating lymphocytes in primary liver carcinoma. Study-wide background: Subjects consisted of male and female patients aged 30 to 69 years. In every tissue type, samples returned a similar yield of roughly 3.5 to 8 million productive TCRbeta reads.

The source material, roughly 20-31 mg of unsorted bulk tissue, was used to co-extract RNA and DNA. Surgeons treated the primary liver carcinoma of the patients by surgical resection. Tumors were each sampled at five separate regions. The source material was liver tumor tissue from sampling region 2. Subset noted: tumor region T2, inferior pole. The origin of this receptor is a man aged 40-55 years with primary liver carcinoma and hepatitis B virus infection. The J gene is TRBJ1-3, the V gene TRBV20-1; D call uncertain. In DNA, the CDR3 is TGCAGTGCCCAGTGGGTCTCTGGAAACACCATATATTTT. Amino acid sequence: CSAQWVSGNTIYF.